This T cell receptor beta chain was retrieved from a study of T cell responses to AZD1222 COVID-19 vaccine. General study results and limits: White British people made up most donors, females outnumbered males, and clonal diversity was possibly underestimated.

This clone was found once. Its antigen is not identified. The table came from immunoSEQ multiplex PCR; TCRdb's copy has only in-frame clones and leaves some out. The sample contains approximately 110,000 clones, 80% to 90% of which appear only once. The V gene's germline CDR1 is SEHNR and CDR2 FQNEAQ (reference sequence). The CDR3 is 13 residues long. V was pared by 5 bases and J by 1 base, with 8 bases between. Sequences were derived from peripheral blood, sampled on day 0 of AZD1222 vaccination. The receptor comes from an adult in good health. The chain is built from TRBV7-9 and TRBJ1-1; no clear D gene. In DNA form, the CDR3 reads TGTGCCAGCAGCCTCGAGGGGAACACTGAAGCTTTCTTT. This translates into CASSLEGNTEAFF.